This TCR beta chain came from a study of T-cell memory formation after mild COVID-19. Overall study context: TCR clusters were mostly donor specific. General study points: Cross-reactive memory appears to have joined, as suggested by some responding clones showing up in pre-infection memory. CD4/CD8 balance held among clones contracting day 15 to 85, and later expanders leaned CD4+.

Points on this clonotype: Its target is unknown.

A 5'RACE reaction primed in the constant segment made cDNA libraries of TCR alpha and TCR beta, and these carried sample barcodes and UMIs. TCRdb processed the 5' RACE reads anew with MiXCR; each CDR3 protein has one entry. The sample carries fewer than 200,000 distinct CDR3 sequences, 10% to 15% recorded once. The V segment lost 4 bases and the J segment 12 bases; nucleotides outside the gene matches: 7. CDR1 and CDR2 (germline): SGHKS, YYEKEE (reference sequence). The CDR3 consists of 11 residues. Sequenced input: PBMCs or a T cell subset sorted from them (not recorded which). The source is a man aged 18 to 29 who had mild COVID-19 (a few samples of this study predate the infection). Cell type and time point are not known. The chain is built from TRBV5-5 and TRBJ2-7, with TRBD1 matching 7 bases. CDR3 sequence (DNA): TGTGCCAGCAGCCCTGGGGGACAGCGGTACTTC. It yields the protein CASSPGGQRYF.